This T cell receptor beta chain stems from a study of T cell responses to AZD1222 COVID-19 vaccine. Trimming took off 1 base at V and 4 bases at J, with 11 bases between the two ends. Germline V gene sequence: CDR1 SEHNR, CDR2 FQNEAQ (reference sequence). The length of the CDR3 is 14 residues. Generated by immunoSEQ multiplex PCR, the TCRdb table keeps only in-frame clones and is missing some. Among roughly 100,000 clones listed, 88% were seen once. About this clone: The antigen remains unidentified.

Points from the study as a whole: Repertoire sampling happened only post peak T cell response.

This receptor was taken from an adult in good health. This specimen was peripheral blood, taken on day 0 of AZD1222 vaccination. V and J are TRBV7-9 and TRBJ2-7; D gene ambiguous. The CDR3 reads CASSLDLETYEQYF. In nucleotides, the CDR3 is TGTGCCAGCAGCTTAGACCTAGAAACTTACGAGCAGTACTTC.